These 7 T cell receptor beta chains came from one sample sequenced in a study of T cells after yellow fever vaccination. TCRdb re-derived calls from the 5' RACE reads in MiXCR, one entry per CDR3 protein. The sample shows hundreds of thousands of distinct CDR3 sequences, under 15% of them seen only once. The sequencing here drew on CD4+ T cells sorted from PBMCs, taken 15 days after the yellow fever booster vaccination. The receptor set was obtained from a man younger than 35 who received the YFV17D yellow fever vaccine.

The chain carries TRBV28 and TRBJ2-5; 7 nucleotides agree with TRBD1. Germline V gene sequence: CDR1 MDHEN, CDR2 SYDVKM. V trimming: 3 bases; J trimming: 2 bases; junction bases outside the gene matches: 12. The CDR3 consists of 17 residues. The CDR3 is CASSLGRQGPTQETQYF. CDR3 DNA sequence: TGTGCCAGCAGTTTGGGCCGACAGGGTCCCACTCAAGAGACCCAGTACTTC.

There are a few counts of this clonotype. The rearrangement joins TRBV4-1 to TRBJ1-6; D ambiguous. Germline V lookup: CDR1 MGHRA, CDR2 YSYEKL. The CDR3 spans 13 residues. V lost 4 bases and J 5 bases, leaving 6 bases between the germline ends. CDR3 in amino acids: CASSPPDNSPLHF. DNA of the CDR3: TGCGCCAGCAGCCCCCCGGATAATTCACCCCTCCACTTT.

In this sample, this clonotype turned up a few times. V gene TRBV9 combines with J gene TRBJ1-3, with D hard to call. The V gene lost 3 bases and the J gene lost 0 bases, with 10 bases spanning the gap. The CDR3 length is 15 residues. The germline V gene encodes CDR1 SGDLS and CDR2 YYNGEE. The CDR3 DNA follows: TGTGCCAGCAGCGCCGCGGGGAACTCTGGAAACACCATATATTTT. This codes for CASSAAGNSGNTIYF.

This clonotype was detected a few times. This sequence joins TRBV5-1 and TRBJ1-2, with D uncertain. Trimming took 0 bases from V and 9 from J, leaving 18 bases between them. The germline V gene encodes CDR1 SGHRS and CDR2 YFSETQ. The CDR3 covers 15 residues. The CDR3 loop is CASSLEAARARSYTF. CDR3 nucleotide sequence: TGCGCCAGCAGCTTGGAGGCAGCCCGAGCGAGGAGCTACACCTTC. Combining the CDR3 with reference TRBV5-1 and TRBJ1-2 gives the whole variable domain KAGVTQTPRYLIKTRGQQVTLSCSPISGHRSVSWYQQTPGQGLQFLFEYFSETQRNKGNFPGRFSGRQFSNSRSEMNVSTLELGDSALYLCASSLEAARARSYTFGSGTRLTVV.

The chain joins TRBV29-1 to TRBJ2-7; 7 bases agree with TRBD1. V trimming: 4 bases; J trimming: 3 bases; junction bases outside the gene matches: 3. The CDR3 spans 12 residues. The germline V gene encodes CDR1 SQVTM and CDR2 ANQGSEA. The CDR3 protein is CSVGQGNYEQYF. The CDR3 bases are TGCAGCGTTGGACAGGGCAACTACGAGCAGTACTTC.

This clonotype has more than one count but fewer than ten. The V call is TRBV12-3 or TRBV12-4, the J call TRBJ2-7; the match to TRBD1 covers 9 bases. Trimming took 6 bases from V and 3 from J; bases not matched to a gene: 9. The CDR3 is 15 residues long. The CDR3 region is CASSWTGVSNYEQYF. For the CDR3, the DNA is TGTGCCAGCAGCTGGACAGGGGTCTCTAACTACGAGCAGTACTTC.

The sample holds many counts of this clonotype. The V gene is TRBV7-9, the J gene TRBJ1-1; D possibly corresponds to TRBD1 (5 bases). Trimming cost V 5 bases and J 0 bases, with 10 bases left between them. Germline V gives CDR1 SEHNR, CDR2 FQNEAQ (reference sequence). This CDR3 has 14 residues. The CDR3 loop is CASSTGTVNTEAFF. The CDR3 DNA is TGTGCCAGCAGCACCGGGACGGTGAACACTGAAGCTTTCTTT.